Detailed here is one T cell receptor beta chain. Its antigen remains unknown. CD4+CD127+ cells were sorted as the conventional CD4 T cells. Control samples were from healthy, unrelated donors. Repertoires were generated with immunoSEQ multiplex PCR, while TCRdb's copy carries only in-frame clones and drops some. Here the sample spans approximately 24,000 clones, roughly 96% being singletons. The entry originates in a study of B cell selection in AIRE deficiency. Overall study results and limits: Only about 9.3% of about 3,500 shared Treg sequences were patient-specific; 30% to 35% healthy-specific.

Germline CDR1 LNHNV, CDR2 YYDKDF (reference sequence). This CDR3 region has 14 residues. Trimming removed 1 base at V and 1 base at J, with 5 bases between. The specimen was CD4+CD127+ conventional T cells sorted from PBMCs. The rearrangement joins TRBV15 to TRBJ2-1; D is undetermined. This clonotype was sampled from a human donor in good health. Written as DNA, the CDR3 is TGTGCCACCAGCAGAGTAGTTTCCTACAATGAGCAGTTCTTC. This sequence encodes CATSRVVSYNEQFF.